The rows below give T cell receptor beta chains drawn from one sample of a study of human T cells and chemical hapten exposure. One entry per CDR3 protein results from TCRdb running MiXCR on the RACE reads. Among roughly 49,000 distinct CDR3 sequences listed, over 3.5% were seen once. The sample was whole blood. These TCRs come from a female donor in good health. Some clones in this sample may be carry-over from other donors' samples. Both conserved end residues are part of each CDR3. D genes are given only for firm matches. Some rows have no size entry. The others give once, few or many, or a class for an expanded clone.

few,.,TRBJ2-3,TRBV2,CASSVTSTDTQYF,TGTGCCAGCAGTGTAACTAGCACAGATACGCAGTATTTT
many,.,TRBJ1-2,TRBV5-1,CASSFAGVEGANYGYTF,TGCGCCAGCAGCTTCGCCGGGGTTGAAGGGGCCAACTATGGCTACACCTTC
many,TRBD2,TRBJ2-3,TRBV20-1,CSARRSGGYTDTQYF,TGCAGTGCTAGACGTAGCGGGGGTTACACAGATACGCAGTATTTT
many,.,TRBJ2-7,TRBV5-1,CASSLEESGTYEQYF,TGCGCCAGCAGCTTGGAGGAGAGTGGAACCTACGAGCAGTACTTC
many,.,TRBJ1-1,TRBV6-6,CASSYSREAFF,TGTGCCAGCAGTTACTCACGTGAAGCTTTCTTT
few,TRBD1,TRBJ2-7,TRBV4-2,CASSQEWGQPSSYEQYF,TGTGCCAGCAGCCAAGAATGGGGACAGCCAAGCTCCTACGAGCAGTACTTC
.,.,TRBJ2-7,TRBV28,CASSSSLQGPNYCEQYF,TGTGCCAGCAGTTCCTCGCTGCAGGGACCGAATTACTGCGAGCAGTACTTC
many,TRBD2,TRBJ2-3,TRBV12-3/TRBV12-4,CASSPTPTSPSTDTQYF,TGTGCCAGCAGCCCTACTCCGACTAGCCCTAGCACAGATACGCAGTATTTT
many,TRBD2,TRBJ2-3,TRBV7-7,CASSLGTSGDTQYF,TGTGCCAGCAGCTTAGGGACTAGCGGAGATACGCAGTATTTT
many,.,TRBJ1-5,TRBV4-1,CASSRTGYGQPQHF,TGCGCCAGCAGCCGTACAGGGTATGGTCAGCCCCAGCATTTT
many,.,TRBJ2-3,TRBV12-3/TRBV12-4,CASRPDGSTDTQYF,TGTGCCAGCAGGCCAGACGGAAGCACAGATACGCAGTATTTT
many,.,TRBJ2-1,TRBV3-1,CASSQNEGNEQFF,TGTGCCAGCAGCCAAAATGAGGGTAATGAGCAGTTCTTC
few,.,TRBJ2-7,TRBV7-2,CASSTNPGISEQYF,TGTGCCAGCAGCACCAACCCGGGGATAAGCGAGCAGTACTTC
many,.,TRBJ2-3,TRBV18,CASSPQSALSTDTQYF,TGTGCCAGCTCACCACAAAGCGCCCTTAGCACAGATACGCAGTATTTT
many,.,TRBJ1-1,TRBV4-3,CASSQDSSNTEAFF,TGCGCCAGCAGCCAGGACAGTTCGAACACTGAAGCTTTCTTT
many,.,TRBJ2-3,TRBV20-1,CSASSTDTQYF,TGCAGTGCTAGTAGCACAGATACGCAGTATTTT
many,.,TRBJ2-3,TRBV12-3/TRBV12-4,CASSPLSGSSKADTQYF,TGTGCCAGCAGTCCCCTCTCGGGTAGTAGCAAGGCTGATACGCAGTATTTT
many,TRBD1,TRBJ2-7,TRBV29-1,CSVEEFRQGASYEQYF,TGCAGCGTTGAAGAGTTTAGACAGGGCGCCTCCTACGAGCAGTACTTC
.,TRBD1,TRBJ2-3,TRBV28,CASRGIPGQGITDTQYF,TGTGCCAGCAGGGGGATCCCAGGACAGGGAATAACAGATACGCAGTATTTT
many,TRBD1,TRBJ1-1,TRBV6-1,CASSERGGLTEAFF,TGTGCCAGCAGTGAACGAGGGGGCCTGACTGAAGCTTTCTTT
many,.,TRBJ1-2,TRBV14,CASSLERYYGYTF,TGTGCCAGCAGTCTGGAGCGGTACTATGGCTACACCTTC
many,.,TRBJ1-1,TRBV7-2,CASSREVTDNTEAFF,TGTGCCAGCAGCCGAGAAGTGACAGACAACACTGAAGCTTTCTTT
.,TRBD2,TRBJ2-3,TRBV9,CASSSRWASGSTDTQYF,TGTGCCAGCAGTTCCCGCTGGGCTAGCGGGAGCACAGATACGCAGTATTTT
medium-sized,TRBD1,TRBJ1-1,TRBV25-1,CASRIFGGTGKTEAFF,TGTGCCAGCCGTATTTTCGGCGGGACAGGGAAAACTGAAGCTTTCTTT
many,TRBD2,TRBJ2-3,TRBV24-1,CATSPAGAGGTDTQYF,TGTGCCACCAGCCCCGCCGGCGCGGGGGGCACAGATACGCAGTATTTT
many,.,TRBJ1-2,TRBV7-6,CASSPGYGEANYGYTF,TGTGCCAGCAGTCCAGGGTACGGCGAAGCTAACTATGGCTACACCTTC
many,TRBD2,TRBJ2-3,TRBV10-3,CASKRGSSTDTQYF,TGTGCCAGCAAGCGGGGATCTAGCACAGATACGCAGTATTTT
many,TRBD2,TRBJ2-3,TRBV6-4,CASSARSGGGTDTQYF,TGTGCCAGCAGTGCCCGTAGCGGGGGAGGCACAGATACGCAGTATTTT
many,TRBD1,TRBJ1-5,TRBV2,CASSRLNRGGNQPQHF,TGTGCCAGCAGTCGACTTAACAGGGGCGGCAATCAGCCCCAGCATTTT
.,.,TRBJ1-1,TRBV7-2,CASSFLSENTEAFF,TGTGCCAGCAGCTTTCTGTCCGAGAACACTGAAGCTTTCTTT
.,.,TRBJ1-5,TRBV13,CASSLGPIGRNQPQHF,TGTGCCAGCAGCTTAGGCCCTATAGGACGCAATCAGCCCCAGCATTTT
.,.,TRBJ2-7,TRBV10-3,CAIKSTGTTYEQYF,TGTGCCATCAAGAGTACAGGGACCACCTACGAGCAGTACTTC
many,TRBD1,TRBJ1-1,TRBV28,CASSKSTGGRSEAFF,TGTGCCAGCAGTAAATCGACAGGGGGTCGGTCTGAAGCTTTCTTT
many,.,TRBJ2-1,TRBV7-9,CASSLQGREQFF,TGTGCCAGCAGCTTACAGGGTAGGGAGCAGTTCTTC
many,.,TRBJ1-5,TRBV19,CASSIRRLNQPQHF,TGTGCCAGTAGTATAAGGCGGCTCAATCAGCCCCAGCATTTT
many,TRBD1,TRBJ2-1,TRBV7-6,CASSQPGQGSYNEQFF,TGTGCCAGCAGTCAACCGGGACAGGGTTCCTACAATGAGCAGTTCTTC
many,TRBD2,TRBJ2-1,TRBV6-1,CASSSLGRDEQFF,TGTGCCAGCAGTTCTTTAGGGAGGGATGAGCAGTTCTTC
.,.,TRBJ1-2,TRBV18,CASSPRRDDYGYTF,TGTGCCAGCTCACCACGCAGGGACGACTATGGCTACACCTTC
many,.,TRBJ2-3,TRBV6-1,CASSEAAAFTQYF,TGTGCCAGCAGTGAAGCGGCCGCCTTTACGCAGTATTTT
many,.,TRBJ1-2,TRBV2,CASKMGGRGYTF,TGTGCCAGCAAGATGGGTGGACGAGGCTACACCTTC
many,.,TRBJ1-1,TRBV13,CASNLNGFPEAFF,TGTGCCAGCAACTTAAACGGGTTTCCTGAAGCTTTCTTT
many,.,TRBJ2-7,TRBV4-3,CASSQERGGGSEQYF,TGCGCCAGCAGCCAAGAAAGAGGAGGGGGCAGCGAGCAGTACTTC